This T cell receptor (beta chain) was profiled in a study of blood T cells in healthy people across ages. Study-wide findings and caveats: Per million T cells, TCR beta diversity dropped roughly linearly as age increased.

Healthy individuals of Caucasian origin from Russia, aged about 6 to 100, served as donors. A minimum of 6 million PBMCs was isolated per sample. Looked up from germline, CDR1 is SGHAT and CDR2 is FQNNGV. V was trimmed by 1 base and J by 3 bases, leaving 18 bases between them. CDR3 length: 17 amino acids. The second PCR ran about 6 to 11 cycles with a sample-barcoded 5' primer and J-beta primers. Each CDR3 protein gets one entry after TCRdb re-called the 5' RACE reads with MiXCR. The data show about 970,000 distinct CDR3 sequences, roughly 51% seen once. On this clonotype itself: Its antigen is currently unknown.

The rearrangement uses TRBV11-2 and TRBJ2-5, with D maybe TRBD2 (7 bases). The clonotype comes from a woman aged 55-70 years in good health. Sequences were obtained from blood. The CDR3: CASSLVPGRGTKETQYF. DNA of the CDR3: TGTGCCAGCAGCTTAGTACCGGGGAGGGGGACGAAAGAGACCCAGTACTTC.